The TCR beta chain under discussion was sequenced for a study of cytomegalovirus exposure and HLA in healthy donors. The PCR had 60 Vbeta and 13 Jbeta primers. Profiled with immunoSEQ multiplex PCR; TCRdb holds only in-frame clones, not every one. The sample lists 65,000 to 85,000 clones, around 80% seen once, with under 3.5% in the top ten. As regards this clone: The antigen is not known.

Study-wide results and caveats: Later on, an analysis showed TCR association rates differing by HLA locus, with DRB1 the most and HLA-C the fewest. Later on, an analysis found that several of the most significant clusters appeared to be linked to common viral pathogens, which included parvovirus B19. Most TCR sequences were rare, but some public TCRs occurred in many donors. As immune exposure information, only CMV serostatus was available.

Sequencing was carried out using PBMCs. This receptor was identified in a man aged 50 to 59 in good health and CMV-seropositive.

This CDR3 reads CASSQLQGGGGGNQPQHF. The CDR3 DNA follows: TGTGCCAGCAGCCAATTACAGGGAGGAGGGGGGGGCAATCAGCCCCAGCATTTT. The rearrangement links TRBV16 to TRBJ1-5; perhaps TRBD1 as D (6 bases). Trimming pared 1 base from V and 2 bases from J, leaving 18 bases between. The CDR3 has 18 amino acids. CDR1 and CDR2 (germline): KGHSY, FQNENV.